Presented here are 20 T cell receptor beta chains from one specimen sequenced in a study of blood T cell repertoires in COVID-19. Only in-frame clones appear in the TCRdb table, and some are missing; sequencing was by immunoSEQ multiplex PCR. Among 130,000 to 150,000 clones listed, more than 75% were seen once. Sequencing input: peripheral blood. Source of these receptors: a human donor with acute or convalescent COVID-19. The donor label of this sample is uncertain.

The chain is built from TRBV5-1 and TRBJ2-1, with TRBD2 matching 11 bases. After removal of 7 bases from V and 2 bases from J, the junction contained 11 bases not matched to a gene. The CDR3 has 17 amino acids. Germline CDR1 SGHRS, CDR2 YFSETQ. CDR3 sequence: CASRRDGLAGTYNEQFF. CDR3 DNA: TGCGCCAGCCGACGGGATGGACTAGCGGGTACCTACAATGAGCAGTTCTTC.

The V call is TRBV7-2, the J call TRBJ2-5, with 13 nucleotides matching TRBD2. V shed 5 bases and J 5 bases; nucleotides not matched to a gene: 5. The CDR3 runs 15 residues. In germline, CDR1 is SGHTA, CDR2 FQGNSA. The CDR3 spells CASSIGTSGEETQYF. The CDR3 DNA follows: TGTGCCAGCAGCATCGGGACTAGCGGGGAGGAGACCCAGTACTTC.

The rearrangement links TRBV29-1 to TRBJ1-2; no reliable D call. Trimming removed 7 bases at V and 3 bases at J, with 15 bases between. Per the germline V gene, CDR1 is SQVTM and CDR2 is ANQGSEA. This CDR3 contains 13 residues. The CDR3 nucleotides read TGCAGCGGAAATGAAGTAGTAGACTATGGCTACACCTTC. It yields the protein CSGNEVVDYGYTF.

The chain recombines TRBV18 with TRBJ1-2; 9 nucleotides agree with TRBD1. With 4 bases clipped from V and 0 bases from J, the junction kept 6 bases outside the gene matches. The CDR3 length is 16 residues. Germline V gives CDR1 KGHSH, CDR2 LQKENI. The CDR3 spells CASSLPRDRANYGYTF. CDR3 DNA: TGTGCCAGCTCACTACCTAGGGACAGGGCTAACTATGGCTACACCTTC.

The J gene is TRBJ1-2, the V gene TRBV3-1 (or the pseudogene TRBV3-2); D gene ambiguous. V lost 0 bases to trimming and J lost 6 bases, with 11 bases between them. From germline, CDR1 is LGHDT and CDR2 YNNKEL (reference sequence). The CDR3 covers 14 residues. The CDR3 here is CASSQEGGWNGYTF. The DNA of the CDR3 is TGTGCCAGCAGCCAAGAAGGAGGGTGGAATGGCTACACCTTC.

This chain uses TRBV19 with TRBJ1-5; a possible D gene is TRBD1 (6 bases). The CDR3 sequence is 14 residues long. Per the germline V gene, CDR1 is LNHDA and CDR2 is SQIVND (reference sequence). Trimming stripped 8 bases from V and 0 bases from J, with 11 bases between. This chain's CDR3 is CASRTGYSNQPQHF. DNA of the CDR3: TGTGCCAGTCGTACAGGGTATAGCAATCAGCCCCAGCATTTT.

This clone was seen once. The V and J genes are TRBV3-1 (or the pseudogene TRBV3-2) and TRBJ1-6; D not certain. V lost 2 bases to trimming and J lost 8 bases, with 16 bases between them. The CDR3 has 16 amino acids. Per the germline V gene, CDR1 is LGHDT and CDR2 is YNNKEL (reference sequence). In DNA, the CDR3 is TGTGCCAGCAGCCAATCTGGGCAGTCTTTCGATTCACCCCTCCACTTT. It specifies CASSQSGQSFDSPLHF.

This clone was observed once. This chain joins TRBV5-1 and TRBJ2-2; D might be TRBD2 (5 bases). Germline-derived CDR1 and CDR2 are SGHRS and YFSETQ. Trimming took off 7 bases at V and 0 bases at J, with 10 bases between the two ends. CDR3 length: 14 amino acids. CDR3 bases: TGCGCCAGCCAAGAGGGTCCGAACACCGGGGAGCTGTTTTTT. Translating it yields CASQEGPNTGELFF. Drawing the rest from reference TRBV5-1 and TRBJ2-2, the complete variable domain is KAGVTQTPRYLIKTRGQQVTLSCSPISGHRSVSWYQQTPGQGLQFLFEYFSETQRNKGNFPGRFSGRQFSNSRSEMNVSTLELGDSALYLCASQEGPNTGELFFGEGSRLTVL.

CDR3 loop: CASSAQGVAGELFF. DNA for the CDR3: TGTGCCAGCAGCGCCCAGGGGGTTGCCGGGGAGCTGTTTTTT. The chain links TRBV7-3 to TRBJ2-2, with 7 bases lining up with TRBD1. CDR1 is SGHTA and CDR2 is FQGTGA in the germline V gene. V trimming: 5 bases; J trimming: 6 bases; junction bases outside the gene matches: 6. The CDR3 loop spans 14 amino acids.

This chain links TRBV6-5 with TRBJ1-6; a weak D match, TRBD1 (6 bases). Deletions cut 8 bases from V and 4 bases from J, with 12 bases between. The CDR3 covers 14 residues. Germline-derived CDR1 and CDR2 are MNHEY and SVGAGI. In DNA form, the CDR3 reads TGTGCCAGCGAAGTCACAGGGTATAATTCACCCCTCCACTTT. The encoded protein is CASEVTGYNSPLHF.

Only one count was recorded for this clone. The chain couples TRBV7-3 to TRBJ1-1, with 9 nucleotides matching TRBD1. Germline V lookup: CDR1 SGHTA, CDR2 FQGTGA. The J segment lost 3 bases and the V segment lost 6 bases, leaving 8 bases of the junction unmatched. The CDR3 runs 15 residues. CDR3 sequence reads: CASRQTGGYHTEAFF. For the CDR3, the DNA is TGTGCCAGCAGGCAAACAGGGGGCTACCACACTGAAGCTTTCTTT. Supplemented by reference TRBV7-3 and TRBJ1-1, the full variable domain reads GAGVSQTPSNKVTEKGKYVELRCDPISGHTALYWYRQSLGQGPEFLIYFQGTGAADDSGLPNDRFFAVRPEGSVSTLKIQRTERGDSAVYLCASRQTGGYHTEAFFGQGTRLTVV.

This clone showed up just a few times. V gene TRBV19 combines with J gene TRBJ1-2; no clear D gene. With 1 base removed from V and 0 bases from J, the gap between germline ends came to 9 bases. The germline gives CDR1 LNHDA, CDR2 SQIVND (reference sequence). CDR3 length: 15 residues. CDR3 residues: CASSIGSKTNYGYTF. The CDR3 nucleotides read TGTGCCAGTAGTATAGGTAGTAAAACTAACTATGGCTACACCTTC.

The rearrangement links TRBV2 to TRBJ1-1, with D possibly TRBD1 on 5 matching bases. The CDR3 covers 13 residues. Germline CDR1 reads SNHLY; CDR2 reads FYNNEI. The V end lost 7 bases, the J end lost 6 bases, and 15 bases lay between the germline ends. The CDR3: CASTPGGRAEAFF. The CDR3 DNA reads as TGTGCCAGCACCCCGGGGGGTAGGGCTGAAGCTTTCTTT.

This chain links TRBV18 with TRBJ2-3, with D tentatively TRBD2 (6 bases). Germline V gene lookup returns CDR1 KGHSH and CDR2 LQKENI. This CDR3 is 14 amino acids long. Trimming stripped 5 bases from V and 2 bases from J, with 11 bases between. The CDR3 spells CASSAGLYTDTQYF. In DNA, the CDR3 is TGTGCCAGCTCAGCGGGACTTTACACAGATACGCAGTATTTT.

A single count supports this clone. The V call is TRBV3-1 (or the pseudogene TRBV3-2), the J call TRBJ2-1, with 8 bases identical to TRBD2. This CDR3 comprises 16 residues. V lost 1 base to trimming and J lost 0 bases; unmatched junction nucleotides: 2. Looked up from germline, CDR1 is LGHDT and CDR2 is YNNKEL (reference sequence). CDR3 nucleotides: TGTGCCAGCAGCCAAGGTCGGGGGGGCTCCTACAATGAGCAGTTCTTC. Translation: CASSQGRGGSYNEQFF.

The chain is built from TRBV7-3 and TRBJ1-2, with 7 nucleotides matching TRBD1. The length of the CDR3 is 15 residues. Losses at the gene ends were 5 bases for V and 1 base for J; bases not matched to a gene: 7. Germline V lookup: CDR1 SGHTA, CDR2 FQGTGA. CDR3 loop: CASSIGQDLNYGYTF. In DNA form, the CDR3 reads TGTGCCAGCAGCATAGGACAGGATCTTAACTATGGCTACACCTTC.

This clone was picked up one time. The chain uses TRBV28 and TRBJ2-7; 10 nucleotides line up with TRBD1. Germline V lookup: CDR1 MDHEN, CDR2 SYDVKM. V lost 5 bases and J lost 3; bases outside the gene matches: 13. The CDR3 contains 17 residues. The CDR3 region is CASSPHPGQGIGYEQYV. Written as DNA, the CDR3 is TGTGCCAGCAGTCCCCACCCGGGACAGGGGATCGGCTACGAGCAGTACGTC.

The rearrangement links TRBV9 to TRBJ1-1; D is possibly TRBD1 (5 bases). This CDR3 contains 16 residues. V was pared by 4 bases and J by 0 bases, with 16 bases between. The germline gives CDR1 SGDLS, CDR2 YYNGEE. CDR3 protein: CASSPRLGQLNTEAFF. Written as DNA, the CDR3 is TGTGCCAGCAGCCCGAGATTGGGGCAGCTGAACACTGAAGCTTTCTTT. Full variable domain (outside the CDR3, taken from reference TRBV9 and TRBJ1-1): DSGVTQTPKHLITATGQRVTLRCSPRSGDLSVYWYQQSLDQGLQFLIQYYNGEERAKGNILERFSAQQFPDLHSELNLSSLELGDSALYFCASSPRLGQLNTEAFFGQGTRLTVV.

The rearrangement links TRBV12-2 to TRBJ2-2; the table names TRBD2, a call not compared with the DNA. TRBV12-2 is termed a pseudogene. CDR3 length: 18 amino acids. CDR3 nucleotides: TGTGCAAGTCGCTCGCCGTGGGGCGGGGACTTTCCCCCCGGGGAGCTGTTTTTT. Translating it yields CASRSPWGGDFPPGELFF.

V is TRBV6-6 and J is TRBJ2-7; possibly TRBD1 for D (6 bases). CDR3 size: 12 residues. Trimming removed 11 bases at V and 4 bases at J, with 15 bases between. Looked up from germline, CDR1 is MNHNY and CDR2 is SVGAGI (reference sequence). CDR3 protein: CAGGTGIYEQYF. The CDR3, as DNA: TGTGCCGGGGGAACAGGGATTTACGAGCAGTACTTC.